The clone carrying this TCR gamma chain was seen more than once but under ten times. What it binds is not known. The data derive from a study of Vδ1+ human thymocytes. RNA was extracted from the cells and then reverse transcribed. Multiplex PCR used pooled V-gene forward primers and a constant-region reverse primer to amplify CDR3s. TCRdb re-processed the multiplex PCR reads using CATT. The sample has about 27,000 gamma-chain clones, 20% seen once. Study results and caveats: Bulk data may be misread because of unexpected Vdelta2 sequences. Thymic TRG and TRD repertoires appeared highly polyclonal, with Gaussian CDR3 length distributions. Thymic delta-chain repertoires held roughly 20% Vdelta2 sequences and few Vdelta3, despite high sort purity.

Sorted Vdelta1+ thymocytes were about 97% to 99.6% pure. Germline assignment: CDR1 EGSNGY and CDR2 YDSYNSKV. The V gene end was trimmed by 3 bases and the J gene end by 5 bases; junction bases not matched to a gene: 12. This CDR3 has 16 residues. This clonotype was sampled from a boy in the first two years of life who had congenital heart surgery. Sequencing used Vdelta1+ gamma-delta thymocytes from the thymus. Stated subset: FACS-sorted CD3+ TCRalphabeta- TCRVdelta1+ TCRVdelta2- thymocytes. The chain links TRGV2 to TRGJP1. This chain's CDR3 is CATWDRPRRTGWFKIF. The DNA for the CDR3 is TGTGCCACCTGGGACAGGCCAAGGAGGACTGGTTGGTTCAAGATATTT.